These 25 T cell receptor beta chains were sequenced from one sample in a study of identifying expanded T cells in peripheral blood. The data were produced by immunoSEQ multiplex PCR, yet TCRdb's version contains in-frame clones alone and is incomplete. The sample shows some 130,000 clones, around 88% of them seen only once. Sample: blood. The receptor source for this set is a person between 18 and 70 years old in good health.

The table lists this clone with a count of one. The chain couples TRBV19 to TRBJ1-3, with D tentatively TRBD1 (5 bases). Germline assignment: CDR1 LNHDA and CDR2 SQIVND (reference sequence). Trimming shortened V by 9 bases and J by 0 bases, and 12 bases separated the two germline ends. The CDR3 consists of 14 residues. CDR3 in amino acids: CASQPGFSGNTIYF. CDR3 coding DNA: TGTGCCAGCCAACCAGGGTTCTCTGGAAACACCATATATTTT.

The gene calls are TRBV4-2 and TRBJ2-1, with D unresolved. The CDR3 is 11 residues long. V lost 7 bases to trimming and J lost 2 bases, with 3 bases between them. Looked up from germline, CDR1 is LGHNA and CDR2 is YNFKEQ. The CDR3 loop is CASKTYNEQFF. DNA for the CDR3: TGTGCCAGCAAAACCTACAATGAGCAGTTCTTC.

The chain employs TRBV6-5 and TRBJ1-1; D gene unclear. Trimming removed 5 bases at V and 0 bases at J, with 10 bases between. The length of the CDR3 is 14 residues. CDR1 is MNHEY, CDR2 SVGAGI, per germline. The CDR3 DNA is TGTGCCAGCAGTAGGACGGGCATGAACACTGAAGCTTTCTTT. It is translated as CASSRTGMNTEAFF.

J is TRBJ2-1 and V is TRBV7-2; TRBD1 is a possible D gene (5 bases). Trimming removed 3 bases from V and 8 bases from J, with 11 bases in between. Germline V lookup: CDR1 SGHTA, CDR2 FQGNSA. There are 13 residues in the CDR3. CDR3 amino acids: CASSFWLGDEQFF. For the CDR3, the DNA is TGTGCCAGCAGCTTTTGGCTAGGGGATGAGCAGTTCTTC.

The gene calls are TRBV20-1 and TRBJ2-5; D is unresolved. Germline CDR1 and CDR2: DFQATT and SNEGSKA (reference sequence). Trimming left V 4 bases short and J 11 bases short, with 8 bases between. The CDR3 runs 9 residues. CDR3 sequence: CSAKRAQYF. CDR3 sequence (DNA): TGCAGTGCTAAACGAGCTCAGTACTTC.

CDR3 bases: TGTGCCAGCAGTGAGATTCCCTATGGCTACACCTTC. It encodes CASSEIPYGYTF. This sequence joins TRBV6-1 and TRBJ1-2; D not resolved. The CDR3 is made up of 12 amino acids. The V gene lost 3 bases and the J gene lost 4 bases, with 6 bases spanning the gap. Germline V gene lookup returns CDR1 MNHNS and CDR2 SASEGT.

V is TRBV7-2 and J is TRBJ1-3; D not resolved. Per germline, CDR1 SGHTA and CDR2 FQGNSA. V was shortened by 5 bases and J by 0 bases, with 14 bases between the two germline ends. CDR3 length: 16 residues. This chain's CDR3 is CASSLDKYASGNTIYF. The CDR3, as DNA: TGTGCCAGCAGCCTCGACAAATACGCCTCTGGAAACACCATATATTTT. Based on the CDR3 plus reference TRBV7-2 and TRBJ1-3, the full variable domain is GAGVSQSPSNKVTEKGKDVELRCDPISGHTALYWYRQSLGQGLEFLIYFQGNSAPDKSGLPSDRFSAERTGGSVSTLTIQRTQQEDSAVYLCASSLDKYASGNTIYFGEGSWLTVV.

Turning to this clone: The sample has other DNA sequences that encode this CDR3 too. Here the CDR3 reads CASSPPGRGNTEAFF. The CDR3 region has the DNA TGTGCCAGCTCACCGCCCGGCAGGGGGAACACTGAAGCTTTCTTT. This chain links TRBV18 with TRBJ1-1; D is perhaps TRBD1 (6 bases). Germline lookup yields CDR1 KGHSH and CDR2 LQKENI. Trimming left V 3 bases short and J 1 base short, with 12 bases between. This CDR3 contains 15 residues.

The chain carries TRBV7-8 and TRBJ1-4; D gene unclear. Germline loops: CDR1 SGHVS, CDR2 FQNEAQ. V dropped 0 bases and J dropped 8 bases, with 10 bases sitting between them. The CDR3 has 14 residues. CDR3 amino acids: CASSLAGVREKLFF. In DNA form, the CDR3 reads TGTGCCAGCAGCTTAGCCGGAGTTAGGGAAAAACTGTTTTTT.

V and J are TRBV28 and TRBJ1-3; 7 bases align to TRBD1. The CDR3 has 15 residues. Germline V CDR1 and CDR2: MDHEN, SYDVKM. V lost 4 bases to trimming and J lost 4 bases; unmatched junction nucleotides: 7. The CDR3 region is CASSSQGTEGNTIYF. The CDR3, as DNA: TGTGCCAGCAGTTCACAAGGGACAGAAGGAAACACCATATATTTT.

This chain links TRBV7-9 with TRBJ2-7, with TRBD2 identical over 15 bases. Losses at the gene ends were 5 bases for V and 5 bases for J; bases not matched to a gene: 7. The germline CDR1 and CDR2 sequences are SEHNR and FQNEAQ (reference sequence). This CDR3 spans 16 amino acids. CDR3 in DNA: TGTGCCAGCAGCCGCGGACTAGCGGGAGGGTTCGACGAGCAGTACTTC. It is translated as CASSRGLAGGFDEQYF.

The chain links TRBV6-1 to TRBJ2-1, with D unclear. The CDR3 is 15 amino acids. Trimming shortened V by 4 bases and J by 0 bases, and 10 bases separated the two germline ends. Germline lookup yields CDR1 MNHNS and CDR2 SASEGT. This chain's CDR3 is CASSGSVSSYNEQFF. The CDR3 DNA is TGTGCCAGCAGTGGGAGCGTTAGCTCCTACAATGAGCAGTTCTTC.

J is TRBJ2-1 and V is TRBV9; tentative D call: TRBD1 (6 bases). The ends were cut back, 0 bases at V and 4 bases at J, with 11 bases in the middle. Germline CDR1 SGDLS, CDR2 YYNGEE. The CDR3 is made up of 15 amino acids. CDR3 amino acids: CASSVDLGAYNEQFF. The CDR3 DNA sequence: TGTGCCAGCAGCGTAGACCTGGGGGCTTACAATGAGCAGTTCTTC.

The gene calls are TRBV5-5 and TRBJ2-7; 9 bases are a match to TRBD1. V lost 4 bases to trimming and J lost 5 bases; unmatched junction nucleotides: 13. CDR1 and CDR2 (germline): SGHKS, YYEKEE (reference sequence). The CDR3 contains 16 residues. This CDR3 is CASSPTIQGTGNEQYF. CDR3 in DNA: TGTGCCAGCAGCCCAACAATCCAAGGGACAGGGAACGAGCAGTACTTC.

This clone was observed a handful of times. V gene TRBV2 combines with J gene TRBJ2-7; tentative D call: TRBD1 (8 bases). The germline V gene encodes CDR1 SNHLY and CDR2 FYNNEI. This CDR3 contains 12 residues. V was pared by 7 bases and J by 4 bases, with 11 bases between. CDR3 region: CASNRGGYEQYF. The DNA of the CDR3 is TGTGCCAGCAACAGGGGGGGATACGAGCAGTACTTC.

The chain couples TRBV28 to TRBJ1-2; possible D gene TRBD1, 6 bases. Germline lookup yields CDR1 MDHEN and CDR2 SYDVKM. The CDR3 extends over 15 amino acids. V lost 4 bases to trimming and J lost 8 bases, with 20 bases between them. The CDR3 spells CASSSPSWGQEGYTF. The CDR3 region has the DNA TGTGCCAGCAGTTCTCCGAGTTGGGGGCAGGAGGGCTACACCTTC.

This chain joins TRBV7-8 and TRBJ2-7; 8 bases are shared with TRBD1. CDR1 SGHVS and CDR2 FQNEAQ come from the germline V gene. The CDR3 spans 13 residues. V shed 5 bases, J shed 5 bases, and the junction held 5 bases outside the gene matches. This CDR3 reads CASSQGTGDEQYF. The CDR3 DNA reads TGTGCCAGCAGCCAAGGGACAGGCGACGAGCAGTACTTC.

The chain couples TRBV15 to TRBJ2-7; 16 nucleotides match TRBD2. The V segment lost 2 bases and the J segment 4 bases; nucleotides outside the gene matches: 8. Germline loops: CDR1 LNHNV, CDR2 YYDKDF (reference sequence). The CDR3 spans 18 residues. Written as DNA, the CDR3 is TGTGCCACCAGCAGACTCCCGGGACTAGCGGGAGGGCGGTACGAGCAGTACTTC. Its protein is CATSRLPGLAGGRYEQYF. Full variable domain (missing parts from reference TRBV15 and TRBJ2-7): DAMVIQNPRYQVTQFGKPVTLSCSQTLNHNVMYWYQQKSSQAPKLLFHYYDKDFNNEADTPDNFQSRRPNTSFCFLDIRSPGLGDTAMYLCATSRLPGLAGGRYEQYFGPGTRLTVT.

This chain links TRBV11-2 with TRBJ2-1, with a possible D match to TRBD2 (6 bases). Between the trimmed V and J ends, which lost 5 bases and 6 bases, there was a span of 20 bases. Germline CDR1 reads SGHAT; CDR2 reads FQNNGV. CDR3 length: 16 residues. CDR3 nucleotides: TGTGCCAGCAGCCTGCGGAGGGCCGGCATGGGCAATGAGCAGTTCTTC. Translation gives CASSLRRAGMGNEQFF.

The chain employs TRBV30 and TRBJ1-6; weak D call: TRBD1 (5 bases). Trimming removed 4 bases from V and 8 bases from J, with 15 bases in between. From germline, CDR1 is GTSNPN and CDR2 SVGIG (reference sequence). The length of the CDR3 is 14 residues. In DNA form, the CDR3 reads TGTGCCTGGAACCCGAAACAGGTTCATTCACCCCTCCACTTT. Translation gives CAWNPKQVHSPLHF.

This chain uses TRBV7-3 with TRBJ1-3; tentative D call: TRBD1 (5 bases). The CDR3 spans 16 residues. Trimming pared 5 bases from V and 0 bases from J, leaving 14 bases between. From germline, CDR1 is SGHTA and CDR2 FQGTGA. The CDR3 protein is CASSPKGPTSGNTIYF. CDR3 coding DNA: TGTGCCAGCAGCCCGAAGGGACCTACCTCTGGAAACACCATATATTTT. The full variable domain, its missing parts supplied by reference TRBV7-3 and TRBJ1-3, is GAGVSQTPSNKVTEKGKYVELRCDPISGHTALYWYRQSLGQGPEFLIYFQGTGAADDSGLPNDRFFAVRPEGSVSTLKIQRTERGDSAVYLCASSPKGPTSGNTIYFGEGSWLTVV.

The chain links TRBV11-3 to TRBJ2-3; D is perhaps TRBD1 (6 bases). Germline CDR1 reads SGHNT; CDR2 reads YENEEA. The CDR3 length is 14 residues. V was cut by 1 base and J by 3 bases, with 8 bases left in between. CDR3 in amino acids: CASSLVGATDTQYF. The DNA for the CDR3 is TGTGCCAGCAGCTTAGTGGGGGCAACAGATACGCAGTATTTT.

V usage is TRBV6-6 and J usage is TRBJ1-5, with 10 bases identical to TRBD1. Germline lookup yields CDR1 MNHNY and CDR2 SVGAGI (reference sequence). The CDR3 has 16 residues. V was clipped by 2 bases and J by 5 bases; unmatched bases: 6. This chain's CDR3 is CASSYGSDRGHQPQHF. DNA of the CDR3: TGTGCCAGCAGTTACGGTTCAGACAGGGGGCATCAGCCCCAGCATTTT.

This chain uses TRBV2 with TRBJ1-4, with no clear D. Trimming pared 1 base from V and 0 bases from J, leaving 6 bases between. In germline, CDR1 is SNHLY, CDR2 FYNNEI. This CDR3 is 15 amino acids long. The CDR3, as DNA: TGTGCCAGCAGTGAAGGATTAGCAACTAATGAAAAACTGTTTTTT. It translates to CASSEGLATNEKLFF.

The J gene is TRBJ2-7, the V gene TRBV27; no definite D call. This CDR3 contains 13 residues. CDR1 is MNHEY and CDR2 is SMNVEV in the germline V gene (reference sequence). V lost 1 base and J lost 3, with 7 bases in between. CDR3 sequence: CASSLFYSYEQYF. DNA for the CDR3: TGTGCCAGCAGTTTATTCTACAGCTACGAGCAGTACTTC.